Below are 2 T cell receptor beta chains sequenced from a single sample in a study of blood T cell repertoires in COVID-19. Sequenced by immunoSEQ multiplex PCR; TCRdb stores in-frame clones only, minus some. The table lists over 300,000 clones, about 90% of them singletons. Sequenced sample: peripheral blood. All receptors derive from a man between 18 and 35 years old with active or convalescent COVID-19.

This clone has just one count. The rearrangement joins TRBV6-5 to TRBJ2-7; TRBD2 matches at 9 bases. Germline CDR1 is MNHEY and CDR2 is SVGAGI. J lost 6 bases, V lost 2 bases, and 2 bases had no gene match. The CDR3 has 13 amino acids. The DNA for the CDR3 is TGTGCCAGCAGTTACGCGCGGGGGGGCGAGCAGTACTTC. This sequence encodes CASSYARGGEQYF.

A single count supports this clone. CDR3 residues: CASRGAGGETQYF. Here the CDR3 DNA reads TGTGCCAGCCGAGGGGCGGGGGGAGAGACCCAGTACTTC. V usage is TRBV19 and J usage is TRBJ2-5, with 8 bases aligning to TRBD2. The CDR3 totals 13 residues. The J segment lost 4 bases and the V segment lost 9 bases, leaving 7 bases of the junction unmatched. Germline CDR1 and CDR2: LNHDA and SQIVND (reference sequence).